What follows are 9 T cell receptor beta chains derived from one specimen sequenced in a study of T-cell reconstitution after alpha-beta-depleted transplantation in children. Unique molecular identifiers were used to barcode this TCRbeta library. TCRdb itself ran the PCR reads through MiXCR, one entry per CDR3 protein. The table lists more than 20,000 distinct CDR3 sequences, about a tenth of them singletons. The sample in question was PBMCs from the stem cell graft donor, obtained from the stem cell graft. All receptors come from a human donor who donated a stem cell graft to a child with chronic granulomatous disease.

There are many counts of this clonotype. The chain has TRBV20-1 and TRBJ2-3; 8 nucleotides line up with TRBD2. J gave up 0 bases and V 5 bases, and 13 bases lay outside the gene matches. Germline loops: CDR1 DFQATT, CDR2 SNEGSKA (reference sequence). There are 17 residues in the CDR3. In nucleotides, the CDR3 is TGCAGTGCTCCTAAAGCGGGGGTGTCTCCTAGCACAGATACGCAGTATTTT. Amino acid sequence: CSAPKAGVSPSTDTQYF.

This chain connects TRBV12-3 or TRBV12-4 to TRBJ1-1; 7 positions match TRBD1. V was pared by 9 bases and J by 5 bases, with 9 bases of the junction left unmatched. The CDR3 spans 13 residues. The CDR3 nucleotides are TGTGCCAGTGTAGCACAGGGGTGGACTGAAGCTTTCTTT. Protein: CASVAQGWTEAFF.

In this sample, this clonotype turned up many times. J is TRBJ2-7 and V is TRBV27, with a possible D match to TRBD2 (7 bases). Germline V gene data show CDR1 as MNHEY and CDR2 as SMNVEV (reference sequence). The CDR3 totals 15 residues. Deletions cut 2 bases from V and 3 bases from J, with 14 bases between. Here the CDR3 DNA reads TGTGCCAGCAGTTTAGGGCGGGGGCCCGTCTACGAGCAGTACTTC. It encodes CASSLGRGPVYEQYF.

This clonotype was picked up many times. The chain recombines TRBV15 with TRBJ2-3, with unresolved D. This CDR3 has 15 residues. Trimming removed 1 base from V and 2 bases from J, with 10 bases in between. Germline CDR1 is LNHNV and CDR2 is YYDKDF (reference sequence). CDR3: CATSRAFLFTDTQYF. The CDR3 DNA reads TGTGCCACCAGCAGAGCCTTCCTCTTCACAGATACGCAGTATTTT.

This clonotype was detected many times. The rearrangement joins TRBV12-3 or TRBV12-4 to TRBJ1-5; TRBD1 is a possible D gene (5 bases). The CDR3 spans 15 residues. V was pared by 2 bases and J by 6 bases, with 14 bases between. The CDR3 loop reads CASSLFSHGGQPQHF. The CDR3 bases are TGTGCCAGCAGTTTATTCTCTCACGGGGGTCAGCCCCAGCATTTT.

This clonotype was found many times. The V call is TRBV5-5, the J call TRBJ2-7, with D hard to call. CDR1 is SGHKS and CDR2 is YYEKEE in the germline V gene (reference sequence). V lost 1 base, J lost 3 bases, and 8 bases lay in between. The CDR3 loop spans 13 amino acids. CDR3 nucleotides: TGTGCCAGCAGCTTGTCCAGAGACTACGAGCAGTACTTC. Its translation: CASSLSRDYEQYF. Based on the CDR3 plus reference TRBV5-5 and TRBJ2-7, the full variable domain is DAGVTQSPTHLIKTRGQQVTLRCSPISGHKSVSWYQQVLGQGPQFIFQYYEKEERGRGNFPDRFSARQFPNYSSELNVNALLLGDSALYLCASSLSRDYEQYFGPGTRLTVT.

This clonotype came up many times. The J gene is TRBJ1-2, the V gene TRBV4-1; D unclear. V gave up 0 bases and J gave up 0 bases, with 8 bases separating them. CDR1 and CDR2 from the germline V gene are MGHRA and YSYEKL. This CDR3 is 15 amino acids long. For the CDR3, the DNA is TGCGCCAGCAGCCAAGATGAATCAGCTAACTATGGCTACACCTTC. Translating it yields CASSQDESANYGYTF.

This clonotype was seen ten or more times. The J gene is TRBJ2-1, the V gene TRBV27, with D tentatively TRBD1 or TRBD2 (5 bases each). The germline V and J ends were trimmed by 6 bases and 9 bases, with 30 bases remaining between them. The CDR3 runs 18 residues. The germline CDR1 and CDR2 sequences are MNHEY and SMNVEV (reference sequence). As DNA, the CDR3 is TGTGCCAGCAGCGCGGGTTGGGCTCCGTACCGACAGCTCGGTGAGCAGTTCTTC. It specifies CASSAGWAPYRQLGEQFF.

This clonotype was recorded at least ten times. The chain has TRBV12-3 or TRBV12-4 and TRBJ1-2, with a weak D call TRBD1 (5 bases). The CDR3 totals 12 residues. The V gene lost 2 bases and the J gene lost 7 bases, with 8 bases spanning the gap. The chain's CDR3 is CASSLMGGGYTF. DNA for the CDR3: TGTGCCAGCAGTTTAATGGGGGGTGGCTACACCTTC.